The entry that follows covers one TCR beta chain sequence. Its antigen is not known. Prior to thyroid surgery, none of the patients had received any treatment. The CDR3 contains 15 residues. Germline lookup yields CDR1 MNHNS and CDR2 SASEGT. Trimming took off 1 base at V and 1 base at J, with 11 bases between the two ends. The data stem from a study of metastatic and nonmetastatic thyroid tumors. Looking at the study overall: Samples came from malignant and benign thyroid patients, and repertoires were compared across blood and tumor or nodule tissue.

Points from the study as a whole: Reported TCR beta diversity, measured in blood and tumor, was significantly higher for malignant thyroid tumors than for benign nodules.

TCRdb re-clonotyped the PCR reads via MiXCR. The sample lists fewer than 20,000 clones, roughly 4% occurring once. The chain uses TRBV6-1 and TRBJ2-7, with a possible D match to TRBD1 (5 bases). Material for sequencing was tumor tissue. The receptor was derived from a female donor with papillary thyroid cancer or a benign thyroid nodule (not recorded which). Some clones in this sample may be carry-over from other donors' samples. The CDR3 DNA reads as TGTGCCAGCAGTGAAGGTGGGGCAGGGTCCTACGAGCAGTACTTC. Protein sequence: CASSEGGAGSYEQYF.